These 15 T cell receptor beta chains were sequenced from one sample in a study of T cells in tuberculosis. Time point: new active TB diagnosis, blood taken before or within 7 days of starting treatment. Generated by immunoSEQ multiplex PCR, the TCRdb table keeps only in-frame clones and is missing some. The sample contains some 31,000 clones, roughly 90% of which appear only once. This specimen was PBMCs, taken at tuberculosis diagnosis. Receptor source: an adult with tuberculosis.

The J gene is TRBJ2-2, the V gene TRBV30; 9 bases line up with TRBD1. CDR3 length equals 15 residues. V trimming: 3 bases; J trimming: 3 bases; junction bases outside the gene matches: 5. Germline CDR1 and CDR2: GTSNPN and SVGIG (reference sequence). In DNA form, the CDR3 reads TGTGCCTGGAGGGGCCGGACAGGGGACACCGGGGAGCTGTTTTTT. Translation: CAWRGRTGDTGELFF.

Only one count was recorded for this clone. The chain is built from TRBV11-2 and TRBJ2-3; 12 bases map to TRBD2. The V gene end was trimmed by 5 bases and the J gene end by 3 bases; junction bases not matched to a gene: 9. The CDR3 extends over 17 amino acids. Germline CDR1 SGHAT, CDR2 FQNNGV. The CDR3 is CASSHPSGGALTDTQYF. CDR3 coding DNA: TGTGCCAGCAGCCACCCTAGCGGGGGGGCCCTGACAGATACGCAGTATTTT.

The chain employs TRBV11-2 and TRBJ2-3, with 16 nucleotides matching TRBD2. V lost 3 bases to trimming and J lost 3 bases; unmatched junction nucleotides: 9. The germline gives CDR1 SGHAT, CDR2 FQNNGV. The CDR3 runs 19 residues. The CDR3 spells CASSLPYGTSGGGTDTQYF. The DNA of the CDR3 is TGTGCCAGCAGCTTGCCGTACGGGACTAGCGGGGGGGGAACAGATACGCAGTATTTT.

A few counts support this clone. This chain's CDR3 is CSASGQMNTGELFF. CDR3 bases: TGCAGCGCGTCAGGACAGATGAACACCGGGGAGCTGTTTTTT. The J gene is TRBJ2-2, the V gene TRBV29-1, with D perhaps TRBD1 (6 bases). The CDR3 length is 14 residues. Trimming removed 7 bases from V and 1 base from J, with 13 bases in between. Germline CDR1 reads SQVTM; CDR2 reads ANQGSEA.

This clone was picked up one time. This chain uses TRBV5-1 with TRBJ1-1; no clear D gene. This CDR3 has 13 amino acids. Germline values: CDR1 SGHRS, CDR2 YFSETQ. Trimming cost V 4 bases and J 3 bases, with 10 bases left between them. The CDR3 DNA sequence: TGCGCCAGCAGCCTTCCTCGGGACACTGAAGCTTTCTTT. Translation: CASSLPRDTEAFF.

This clone has just one count. This chain uses TRBV6-5 with TRBJ2-1, with 8 bases aligning to TRBD1. Looked up from germline, CDR1 is MNHEY and CDR2 is SVGAGI. V gave up 5 bases and J gave up 5 bases; unmatched junction bases: 8. The CDR3 spans 15 residues. The CDR3 protein is CASSPDRGTHNEQFF. The CDR3 DNA follows: TGTGCCAGCAGTCCTGACAGGGGTACCCACAATGAGCAGTTCTTC.

J is TRBJ2-5 and V is TRBV5-1; 7 nucleotides agree with TRBD2. The J call is uncertain, as TRBJ2-7 better fits the DNA end. This CDR3 comprises 16 residues. From germline, CDR1 is SGHRS and CDR2 YFSETQ. The CDR3: CASSLRPSGEPYEQYF. CDR3 nucleotides: TGCGCCAGCAGCTTGCGGCCTAGCGGTGAACCCTACGAGCAGTACTTC.

The V gene is TRBV28, the J gene TRBJ2-7; 7 nucleotides align to TRBD1. V lost 6 bases to trimming and J lost 3 bases; unmatched junction nucleotides: 14. The CDR3 totals 16 residues. CDR1 is MDHEN and CDR2 is SYDVKM in the germline V gene. The chain's CDR3 is CASRGTRGRLNYEQYV. CDR3 coding DNA: TGTGCCAGCAGGGGGACCAGGGGGAGATTGAACTACGAGCAGTACGTC.

The V call is TRBV4-1, the J call TRBJ1-5; no firm D call. Trimming left V 5 bases short and J 7 bases short, with 15 bases between. The germline CDR1 and CDR2 sequences are MGHRA and YSYEKL. The CDR3 is made up of 14 amino acids. CDR3 in DNA: TGCGCCAGCAGCAATGGCCCGGGGATCCAGCCCCAGCATTTT. Protein sequence: CASSNGPGIQPQHF.

The V call is TRBV19, the J call TRBJ1-4, with TRBD1 as a possible D gene (6 bases). The CDR3 has 15 amino acids. Germline CDR1 reads LNHDA; CDR2 reads SQIVND (reference sequence). The V end lost 5 bases, the J end lost 3 bases, and 13 bases lay between the germline ends. CDR3 in amino acids: CASSFRQEANEKLFF. The CDR3 DNA reads TGTGCCAGTAGTTTTAGACAGGAAGCTAATGAAAAACTGTTTTTT.

This clone was recorded a few times. The rearrangement uses TRBV21-1 and TRBJ1-4. TRBV21-1 is a documented pseudogene. This CDR3 spans 10 amino acids. CDR3 in DNA: TGTGCCAGCAGCACGCGAAAACTGTTTTTT. Protein product: CASSTRKLFF.

The chain couples TRBV4-1 to TRBJ2-7; 8 bases fit TRBD2. The germline gives CDR1 MGHRA, CDR2 YSYEKL. V gave up 4 bases and J gave up 5 bases; unmatched junction bases: 4. The CDR3 sequence is 13 residues long. CDR3 coding DNA: TGCGCCAGCAGCCGGACTAGCATCGACGAGCAGTACGTC. It specifies CASSRTSIDEQYV.

V and J are TRBV30 and TRBJ1-4; no clear D gene. The CDR3 runs 14 residues. The V gene's germline CDR1 is GTSNPN and CDR2 SVGIG (reference sequence). The V gene lost 4 bases and the J gene lost 8 bases, with 17 bases spanning the gap. The CDR3 is CAWTHGYTGEKLFF. The CDR3 nucleotides are TGTGCCTGGACACACGGGTATACCGGAGAAAAACTGTTTTTT.

The V call is TRBV2, the J call TRBJ2-3, with a weak D call TRBD2 (7 bases). The CDR3 sequence is 14 residues long. The germline V gene has CDR1 SNHLY and CDR2 FYNNEI. V was cut by 7 bases and J by 1 base, with 12 bases left in between. As DNA, the CDR3 is TGTGCCAGCACTACGGGGGGCGGCACAGATACGCAGTATTTT. This encodes CASTTGGGTDTQYF. Using reference TRBV2 and TRBJ2-3 for the parts outside the CDR3, the full variable domain is EPEVTQTPSHQVTQMGQEVILRCVPISNHLYFYWYRQILGQKVEFLVSFYNNEISEKSEIFDDQFSVERPDGSNFTLKIRSTKLEDSAMYFCASTTGGGTDTQYFGPGTRLTVL.

The rearrangement uses TRBV27 and TRBJ2-2, with 7 bases identical to TRBD2. The CDR3 sequence is 17 residues long. Trimming at V came to 10 bases and at J to 2 bases, leaving 16 bases not matched to a gene. Germline lookup yields CDR1 MNHEY and CDR2 SMNVEV (reference sequence). The CDR3 sequence is CATWGGSGPINTGELFF. CDR3 sequence (DNA): TGTGCCACCTGGGGGGGGTCGGGACCAATAAACACCGGGGAGCTGTTTTTT.